Below are 4 T cell receptor beta chains sequenced from a single sample in a study of T cells after yellow fever vaccination. TCRdb reprocessed the 5' RACE reads via MiXCR and lists one record per CDR3 protein. Here the sample spans about 310,000 distinct CDR3 sequences, roughly 3.5% being singletons. The specimen was PBMCs, collected on the day of the yellow fever booster vaccination. The receptors come from a man aged 18 to 29 who received the YFV17D yellow fever vaccine.

The gene calls are TRBV12-3 or TRBV12-4 and TRBJ2-2; D might be TRBD1 (6 bases). V lost 7 bases to trimming and J lost 4 bases, with 16 bases between them. This CDR3 has 15 amino acids. CDR3 bases: TGTGCCAGCAAATACGGGACACCATCCACCGGGGAGCTGTTTTTT. Amino acid sequence: CASKYGTPSTGELFF.

This clonotype came up many times. The rearrangement uses TRBV10-3 and TRBJ1-1, with TRBD1 as a possible D gene (5 bases). The CDR3 runs 15 residues. Deletions cut 3 bases from V and 10 bases from J, with 21 bases between. Germline V CDR1 and CDR2: ENHRY, SYGVKD. CDR3 nucleotide sequence: TGTGCCATCAGTGAATCGGGGGAGTCAGGTCTAGGAGCTTTCTTT. It is translated as CAISESGESGLGAFF.

The CDR3 region is CASSQDTSGGADTQYF. The CDR3 bases are TGTGCCAGCAGCCAAGATACTAGCGGGGGAGCAGATACGCAGTATTTT. This sequence joins TRBV4-2 and TRBJ2-3, with 11 bases fitting TRBD2. The V and J ends lost 0 bases and 4 bases, in that order; junction bases with no gene match: 3. The CDR3 spans 16 residues. Looked up from germline, CDR1 is LGHNA and CDR2 is YNFKEQ.

This clonotype was seen many times. The CDR3 protein is CASSLQEGNTEAFF. The CDR3 DNA reads TGTGCCAGCAGTTTACAGGAGGGGAACACTGAAGCTTTCTTT. The chain uses TRBV27 and TRBJ1-1; D uncertain. Trimming left V 2 bases short and J 1 base short, with 8 bases between. Germline CDR1 MNHEY, CDR2 SMNVEV (reference sequence). The CDR3 spans 14 residues.